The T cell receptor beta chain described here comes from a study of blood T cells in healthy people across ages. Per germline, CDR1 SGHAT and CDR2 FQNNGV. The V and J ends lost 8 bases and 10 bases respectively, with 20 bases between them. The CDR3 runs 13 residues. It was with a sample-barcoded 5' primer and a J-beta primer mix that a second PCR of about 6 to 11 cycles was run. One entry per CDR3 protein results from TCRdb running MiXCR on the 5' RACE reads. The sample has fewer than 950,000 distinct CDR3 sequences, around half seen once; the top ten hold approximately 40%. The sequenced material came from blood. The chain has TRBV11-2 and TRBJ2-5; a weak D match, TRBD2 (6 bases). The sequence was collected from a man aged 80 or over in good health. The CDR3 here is CASAGGPDLGQYF. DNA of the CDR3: TGTGCCAGCGCCGGAGGGCCGGACTTGGGCCAGTACTTC.